Sequencing of this TCR beta chain was carried out in a study of shared clonotypes between healthy human individuals. In the study overall: A couple of female and a few male donors aged 18 to 49 were enrolled.

The method was immunoSEQ multiplex PCR; TCRdb's version includes in-frame clones alone and lacks a portion of them. The sample lists around 1.5 million clones; approximately 98% were seen once. This CDR3 comprises 13 residues. From germline, CDR1 is WNHNN and CDR2 SYGVQD (reference sequence). V shed 5 bases and J 3 bases; nucleotides not matched to a gene: 1. The chain recombines TRBV10-1 with TRBJ2-7, with 10 nucleotides matching TRBD1. The sample consisted of naive CD4+ T cells sorted from blood. Subset denoted: CD45RA+ positively selected. This clonotype was sampled from a man in his thirties or forties in good health. The CDR3, as DNA: TGCGCCAGCAGTAGGACAGGGGGCTACGAGCAGTACTTC. The encoded protein is CASSRTGGYEQYF.